This T cell receptor (beta chain) was identified during a study of T cells in Graves' hyperthyroidism and ophthalmopathy. The CDR3 is 14 residues long. Germline lookup yields CDR1 SGHRS and CDR2 YFSETQ. The ends were cut back, 4 bases at V and 9 bases at J, with 19 bases in the middle. The diagnoses drew upon clinical symptoms, serum thyroxine and TRAb, thyroid ultrasound and orbital computed tomography. The source of the PBMCs was 8.5 to 10 ml of fresh peripheral blood. The CDR3 regions of TCR beta were amplified from RNA transcripts. During a first-round RT-PCR of the TCR CDR3, the HTBI primer set was used. TCRdb reanalysed the multiplex PCR reads using MiXCR and keeps one entry per CDR3 protein. The sample lists 450,000 to 600,000 distinct CDR3 sequences; just under 20% were seen once. This clonotype has a count of ten or more.

The sequence derives from a man aged 35-49 years with Graves' ophthalmopathy. This sequence joins TRBV5-1 and TRBJ1-2; a weak D match, TRBD1 (6 bases). Sequenced material: blood. In nucleotides, the CDR3 is TGCGCCAGCAGCGCGTACGAGGGCCAGGGGAGCTACACCTTC. Translating it yields CASSAYEGQGSYTF.